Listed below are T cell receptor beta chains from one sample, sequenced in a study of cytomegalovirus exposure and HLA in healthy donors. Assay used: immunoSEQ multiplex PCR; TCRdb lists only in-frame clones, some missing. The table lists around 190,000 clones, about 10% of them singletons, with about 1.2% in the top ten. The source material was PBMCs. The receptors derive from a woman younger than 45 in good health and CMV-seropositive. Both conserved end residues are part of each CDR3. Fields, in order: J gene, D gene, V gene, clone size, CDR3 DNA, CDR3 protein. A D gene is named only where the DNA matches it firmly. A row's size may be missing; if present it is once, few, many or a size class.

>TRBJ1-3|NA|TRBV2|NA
TGTGCCAGCAGTGTCGATAGGGAGCGAAACACCATATATTTT
CASSVDRERNTIYF
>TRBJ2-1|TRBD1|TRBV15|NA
TGTGCCACCAGCTCCCCGACAGGGTCGACTTTAAATGAGCAGTTCTTC
CATSSPTGSTLNEQFF
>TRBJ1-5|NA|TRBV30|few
TGTGCCTGGAGTAGTCTAATATTCAATCAGCCCCAGCATTTT
CAWSSLIFNQPQHF
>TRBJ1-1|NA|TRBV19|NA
TGTGCCAGTAGTACTACCTCTGAAGCTTTCTTT
CASSTTSEAFF
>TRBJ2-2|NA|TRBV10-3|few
TGTGCCATCAGAGGGCGGGAAGGGCCCGCCAACACCGGGGAGCTGTTTTTT
CAIRGREGPANTGELFF
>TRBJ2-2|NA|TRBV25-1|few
TGTGCCAGCAGTGCAGACAGACCGAACACCGGGGAGCTGTTTTTT
CASSADRPNTGELFF
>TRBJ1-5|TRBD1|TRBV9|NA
TGTGCCAGCAGCGCCGGGACAGGGTTTGGGCCCCAGCATTTT
CASSAGTGFGPQHF
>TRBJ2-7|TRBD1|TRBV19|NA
TGTGCCAGTAGTATAGGGACAGGGGACTACGAGCAGTACTTC
CASSIGTGDYEQYF
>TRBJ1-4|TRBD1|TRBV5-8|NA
TGTGCCAGCAGCGCCAAGGGACAGGGGGCGGGGGAAAAACTGTTTTTT
CASSAKGQGAGEKLFF
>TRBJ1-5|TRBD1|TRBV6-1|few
TGTGCCAGCAGTGAACTTCCAGGGGGCGCTTATCAGCCCCAGCATTTT
CASSELPGGAYQPQHF
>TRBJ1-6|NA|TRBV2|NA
TGTGCCAGCGCCGGCAGGGCTAATTCACCCCTCCACTTT
CASAGRANSPLHF
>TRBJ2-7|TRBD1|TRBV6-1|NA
TGTGCCAGCAGTGAGCTACCGACAGGGGGTTTCTCCTACGAGCAGTACTTC
CASSELPTGGFSYEQYF
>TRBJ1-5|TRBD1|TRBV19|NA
TGTGCCAGTAGTGCCGGGACAGGGTATAGCAATCAGCCCCAGCATTTT
CASSAGTGYSNQPQHF
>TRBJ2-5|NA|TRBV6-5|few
TGTGCCAGCACCGGGACACGCCAAGAGACCCAGTACTTC
CASTGTRQETQYF
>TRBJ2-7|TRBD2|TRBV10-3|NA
TGTGCCATCAGTGCCGGGGCGGGAGGTGAGCAGTACTTC
CAISAGAGGEQYF
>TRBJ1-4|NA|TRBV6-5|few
TGTGCCAGCACCGGAGGGGAGGGTGAACTGTTTTTT
CASTGGEGELFF
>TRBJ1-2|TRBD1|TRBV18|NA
TGTGCCAGCTCACCACCGGGACAGGGCCTCCGTGGCTACACCTTC
CASSPPGQGLRGYTF
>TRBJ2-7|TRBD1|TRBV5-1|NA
TGCGCCAGCAGCTTGGGCAGAACAGGGGGATCCTACGAGCAGTACTTC
CASSLGRTGGSYEQYF
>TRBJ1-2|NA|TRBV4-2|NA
TGTGCCAGCAGCCAAGAGAACGAAGACATGTTTGGCTACACCTTC
CASSQENEDMFGYTF
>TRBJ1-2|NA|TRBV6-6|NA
TGTGCCAGCAGTTGCGGGGGTTTCAATGGCTACACCTTC
CASSCGGFNGYTF
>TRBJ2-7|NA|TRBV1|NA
TGCACCAGCAGCCATGAAGCGGGAGGGTACTACGAGCAGTACTTC
CTSSHEAGGYYEQYF
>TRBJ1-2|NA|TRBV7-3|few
TGTGCCAGCAGCCTAGTTGGAGGGTCGGAGGGCTACACCTTC
CASSLVGGSEGYTF
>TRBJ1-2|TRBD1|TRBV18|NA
TGTGCCAGCTCACGGGGACAGGATGGGGGCTACACCTTC
CASSRGQDGGYTF
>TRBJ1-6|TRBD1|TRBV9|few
TGTGCCAGCAGCGCCCCGGGACAGGGTGGATCACCCCTCCACTTT
CASSAPGQGGSPLHF
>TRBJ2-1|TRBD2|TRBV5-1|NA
TGCGCCAGCAGCCCGCCCGGGGGACTAGCGGGAGGGCCGGGTGAAAATGAGCAGTTCTTC
CASSPPGGLAGGPGENEQFF
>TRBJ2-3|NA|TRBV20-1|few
TGCAGTGCCTTAATATCAGATACGCAGTATTTT
CSALISDTQYF
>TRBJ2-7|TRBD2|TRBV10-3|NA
TGTGCCATCAGCTTGAGCGGGAGGGATTACGAGCAGTACTTC
CAISLSGRDYEQYF
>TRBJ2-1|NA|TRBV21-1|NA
TGTGCCAGCAGCCCTCAACCCCCCTCTAGCGGGAGGGCCAATGAGCAGTTCTTC
CASSPQPPSSGRANEQFF
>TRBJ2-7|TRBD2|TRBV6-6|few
TGTGCCAGCACGAGCGGGAGCTACGAGCAGTACTTC
CASTSGSYEQYF
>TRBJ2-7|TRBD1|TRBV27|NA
TGTGCCAGCAGTCGAGGACAGGGGATCTACGAGCAGTACTTC
CASSRGQGIYEQYF
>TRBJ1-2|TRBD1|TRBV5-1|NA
TGCGCCAGCAGCTGGGACAGCTATGGCTACACCTTC
CASSWDSYGYTF
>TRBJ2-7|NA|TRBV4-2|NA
TGTGCCAGCAGCCACAGCGAAGGACTACTCCTCTTC
CASSHSEGLLLF
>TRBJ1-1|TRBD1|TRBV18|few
TGTGCCAGCTCACCAGACAGGGTGGGAGCTTTCTTT
CASSPDRVGAFF
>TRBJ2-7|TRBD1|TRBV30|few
TGTGCCTGGCATGTACCGGGACAGGGGGCGCGCGAGCAGTACTTC
CAWHVPGQGAREQYF
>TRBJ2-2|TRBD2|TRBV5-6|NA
TGTGCCAGCAGCTTGGGTCTAGCGGGACACACCGGGGAGCTGTTTTTT
CASSLGLAGHTGELFF
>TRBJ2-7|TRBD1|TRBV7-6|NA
TGTGCCAGCACCTCCCCAGGGCAGGGGGCCTACTACGAGCAGTACTTC
CASTSPGQGAYYEQYF
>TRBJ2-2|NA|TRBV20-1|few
TGCAGTGCCTCCCCCACCGGGGAGCTGTTTTTT
CSASPTGELFF
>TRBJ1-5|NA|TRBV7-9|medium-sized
TGTGCCAGCAGCTCCCCTCGTCAACAGTGGCCCCAGCATTTT
CASSSPRQQWPQHF
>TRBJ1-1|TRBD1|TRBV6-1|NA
TGTGCCAGCAGTGGGCGACAGGGTCTGGGAGAAGCTTTCTTT
CASSGRQGLGEAFF
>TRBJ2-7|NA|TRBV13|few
TGTGCCAGCAGCCCTAGTAGGTCCTACGAGCAGTACTTC
CASSPSRSYEQYF
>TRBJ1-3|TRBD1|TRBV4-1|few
TGCGCCAGCAGCCAAGGAAGGGACAGAGCCTCTGGAAACACCATATATTTT
CASSQGRDRASGNTIYF
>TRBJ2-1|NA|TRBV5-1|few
TGCGCCAGCAGCCTAAACCCCGGGTACAATGAGCAGTTCTTC
CASSLNPGYNEQFF
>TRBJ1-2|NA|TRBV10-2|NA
TGCGCCAGCAGCACCGAACAGAGTTCCTATGGCTACACCTTC
CASSTEQSSYGYTF